Presented here are 21 T cell receptor beta chains from one specimen sequenced in a study of blood T cell repertoires in COVID-19. Profiled with immunoSEQ multiplex PCR; TCRdb holds only in-frame clones, not every one. In the table there are more than 300,000 clones, 80% to 90% of which are singletons. Sequencing used peripheral blood. The receptors were sampled from a woman younger than 45 with COVID-19, enrolled during active disease.

This chain uses TRBV25-1 with TRBJ1-6; TRBD1 matches 7 bases. V dropped 6 bases and J dropped 6; count of bases not matched to a gene: 8. Germline CDR1 is MGHDK and CDR2 is SYGVNS. The CDR3 is made up of 15 amino acids. The CDR3 sequence is CASRRPGQINSPLHF. The CDR3 region has the DNA TGTGCCAGCAGGAGGCCGGGACAGATTAATTCACCCCTCCACTTT.

The genes are TRBV11-3 and TRBJ2-5; the D gene is possibly TRBD1 (7 bases). The CDR3 covers 14 residues. The V gene lost 1 base and the J gene lost 3 bases, with 9 bases spanning the gap. Germline V lookup: CDR1 SGHNT, CDR2 YENEEA. The DNA of the CDR3 is TGTGCCAGCAGCTTAGGCGGGACAGAAGAGACCCAGTACTTC. Protein product: CASSLGGTEETQYF.

The rearrangement joins TRBV15 to TRBJ1-5; D gene unclear. V was clipped by 1 base and J by 1 base, with 5 bases between them. The CDR3 contains 14 residues. Germline V gene sequence: CDR1 LNHNV, CDR2 YYDKDF (reference sequence). The CDR3 nucleotides are TGTGCCACCAGCAGAGCTTTGAGCAATCAGCCCCAGCATTTT. This codes for CATSRALSNQPQHF. The full variable domain, rest sourced from reference TRBV15 and TRBJ1-5, is DAMVIQNPRYQVTQFGKPVTLSCSQTLNHNVMYWYQQKSSQAPKLLFHYYDKDFNNEADTPDNFQSRRPNTSFCFLDIRSPGLGDTAMYLCATSRALSNQPQHFGDGTRLSIL.

The chain uses TRBV6-2 or TRBV6-3 and TRBJ2-2; no firm D call. V lost 4 bases and J lost 4, with 7 bases in between. The CDR3 extends over 13 amino acids. CDR1 and CDR2 from the germline V gene are MNHEY and SVGEGT. Here the CDR3 reads CASSSRSTGELFF. The CDR3 DNA follows: TGTGCCAGCAGTTCCCGGTCCACCGGGGAGCTGTTTTTT.

This clone came up once. The V gene is TRBV15, the J gene TRBJ1-1, with 7 bases fitting TRBD1. Losses at the gene ends were 3 bases for V and 5 bases for J; bases not matched to a gene: 3. Germline loops: CDR1 LNHNV, CDR2 YYDKDF (reference sequence). The CDR3 loop spans 13 amino acids. The CDR3 here is CATSSHRGTEAFF. CDR3 in DNA: TGTGCCACCAGCAGCCACAGGGGTACTGAAGCTTTCTTT.

The gene calls are TRBV6-6 and TRBJ1-1; the match to TRBD1 covers 7 bases. The germline V gene encodes CDR1 MNHNY and CDR2 SVGAGI (reference sequence). Trimming removed 8 bases from V and 10 bases from J; junction bases left unmatched: 4. There are 10 residues in the CDR3. DNA of the CDR3: TGTGCCAGCGCTAGGGGGCGAGCTTTCTTT. The encoded protein is CASARGRAFF.

The chain has TRBV19 and TRBJ1-3; D call uncertain. The CDR3 extends over 14 amino acids. CDR1 is LNHDA and CDR2 is SQIVND in the germline V gene (reference sequence). Trimming shortened V by 3 bases and J by 0 bases, and 6 bases separated the two germline ends. The CDR3 DNA is TGTGCCAGTAGTATGAAGAGCTCTGGAAACACCATATATTTT. Translation: CASSMKSSGNTIYF.

The chain recombines TRBV15 with TRBJ1-1; D unresolved. Trimming took off 0 bases at V and 1 base at J, with 12 bases between the two ends. Germline assignment: CDR1 LNHNV and CDR2 YYDKDF (reference sequence). The CDR3 is 16 residues long. In DNA, the CDR3 is TGTGCCACCAGCAGAGATCGGCACGAGGAGAACACTGAAGCTTTCTTT. Translating it yields CATSRDRHEENTEAFF.

J is TRBJ2-1 and V is TRBV4-2, with 7 nucleotides matching TRBD2. CDR1 is LGHNA and CDR2 is YNFKEQ in the germline V gene. The junction had 6 bases not matched to a gene; V was cut back by 2 bases and J by 5 bases. The CDR3 runs to 15 residues. CDR3 sequence: CASSQSGREDNEQFF. The CDR3 DNA reads TGTGCCAGCAGCCAATCTGGACGGGAGGACAATGAGCAGTTCTTC.

Written as DNA, the CDR3 is TGTGCCAGCAGTTTTTCACAGGGGCGGAACTACGAGCAGTACTTC. Protein product: CASSFSQGRNYEQYF. The chain uses TRBV28 and TRBJ2-7, with 7 bases aligning to TRBD1. V gave up 3 bases and J gave up 3 bases; unmatched junction bases: 8. This CDR3 comprises 15 residues. CDR1 and CDR2 from the germline V gene are MDHEN and SYDVKM.

A single count supports this clone. J is TRBJ1-3 and V is TRBV6-6; D not certain. V lost 7 bases and J lost 2, with 6 bases in between. The CDR3 runs to 12 residues. Germline V CDR1 and CDR2: MNHNY, SVGAGI (reference sequence). CDR3 region: CASNGPGNTIYF. CDR3 nucleotide sequence: TGTGCCAGCAACGGTCCTGGAAACACCATATATTTT.

The gene calls are TRBV5-1 and TRBJ2-7; unclear D gene. Germline assignment: CDR1 SGHRS and CDR2 YFSETQ. Trimming removed 0 bases from V and 5 bases from J, with 9 bases in between. The CDR3 runs 13 residues. The CDR3 bases are TGCGCCAGCAGCTTGGACAGATTCGACGAGCAGTACTTC. Its translation: CASSLDRFDEQYF.

V gene TRBV11-3 combines with J gene TRBJ2-1, with D possibly TRBD2 on 5 matching bases. Trimming left V 2 bases short and J 5 bases short, with 7 bases between. Per germline, CDR1 SGHNT and CDR2 YENEEA. This CDR3 has 13 residues. The CDR3 DNA is TGTGCCAGCAGCTTACTCGGGGACAATGAGCAGTTCTTC. Translating it yields CASSLLGDNEQFF.

The chain recombines TRBV11-2 with TRBJ1-6; a possible D gene is TRBD1 (6 bases). Germline V gives CDR1 SGHAT, CDR2 FQNNGV. This CDR3 is 15 amino acids long. With 6 bases removed from V and 7 bases from J, the gap between germline ends came to 16 bases. DNA for the CDR3: TGTGCCAGCAGACGCGGGCAGGGGTGGAATTCACCCCTCCACTTT. Protein product: CASRRGQGWNSPLHF.

This clone was seen more than once but under ten times. This chain connects TRBV5-6 to TRBJ1-1; D is possibly TRBD1 (5 bases). Germline V CDR1 and CDR2: SGHDT, YYEEEE. The V and J ends lost 4 bases and 7 bases respectively, with 11 bases between them. The CDR3 covers 12 residues. CDR3 sequence reads: CASSDGTLEAFF. The CDR3 nucleotides are TGTGCCAGCAGCGACGGGACTCTTGAAGCTTTCTTT.

This chain uses TRBV29-1 with TRBJ2-3; D perhaps matches TRBD1 (5 bases). CDR3 length: 11 residues. CDR1 is SQVTM, CDR2 ANQGSEA, per germline. With 6 bases removed from V and 4 bases from J, the gap between germline ends came to 8 bases. This CDR3 reads CSVEQADTQYF. As DNA, the CDR3 is TGCAGCGTCGAACAGGCAGATACGCAGTATTTT.

The chain is built from TRBV19 and TRBJ2-2; 8 nucleotides agree with TRBD2. The CDR3 is 16 amino acids. J lost 0 bases, V lost 8 bases, and 8 bases had no gene match. CDR1 and CDR2 (germline): LNHDA, SQIVND (reference sequence). This CDR3 is CASSGGTPANTGELFF. The CDR3 DNA reads TGTGCCAGTTCGGGAGGGACCCCCGCGAACACCGGGGAGCTGTTTTTT.

J is TRBJ2-3 and V is TRBV10-1, with a weak D call TRBD1 (5 bases). V was pared by 0 bases and J by 0 bases, with 16 bases between. The germline gives CDR1 WNHNN, CDR2 SYGVQD (reference sequence). CDR3 length: 18 residues. In DNA, the CDR3 is TGCGCCAGCAGTGAGTCGGCAGGGTGGTCGCCTAGCACAGATACGCAGTATTTT. Translation: CASSESAGWSPSTDTQYF.

This clone was detected only once. The chain combines TRBV6-2 or TRBV6-3 with TRBJ2-5; 10 positions match TRBD2. V was pared by 4 bases and J by 1 base, with 6 bases of the junction left unmatched. This CDR3 has 16 amino acids. CDR1 and CDR2 (germline): MNHEY, SVGEGT. The CDR3 sequence: CASSSRLAGVQETQYF. The CDR3 coding sequence is TGTGCCAGCAGTTCTCGACTAGCGGGTGTCCAAGAGACCCAGTACTTC.

The chain combines TRBV15 with TRBJ2-3; 7 nucleotides match TRBD2. This CDR3 region has 17 residues. With V trimmed by 3 bases and J by 4 bases, 13 bases remained unmatched. From germline, CDR1 is LNHNV and CDR2 YYDKDF (reference sequence). The CDR3 bases are TGTGCCACCAGCAGGGATAAGGGGCGGGAGAGGGCAGATACGCAGTATTTT. This encodes CATSRDKGRERADTQYF.

This chain joins TRBV7-6 and TRBJ2-7; D is possibly TRBD1 (5 bases). Germline CDR1 reads SGHVS; CDR2 reads FNYEAQ. CDR3 length: 18 amino acids. With 2 bases removed from V and 2 bases from J, the gap between germline ends came to 22 bases. CDR3 coding DNA: TGTGCCAGCAGCTTAAGCAGGGCAAATTTTAAATATACCTACGAGCAGTACTTC. It encodes CASSLSRANFKYTYEQYF. Full variable domain (rest looked up from reference TRBV7-6 and TRBJ2-7): GAGVSQSPRYKVTKRGQDVALRCDPISGHVSLYWYRQALGQGPEFLTYFNYEAQQDKSGLPNDRFSAERPEGSISTLTIQRTEQRDSAMYRCASSLSRANFKYTYEQYFGPGTRLTVT.